The rows below give T cell receptor beta chains drawn from one sample of a study of identical twins. TCRdb re-derived calls from the 5' RACE reads in MiXCR, one entry per CDR3 protein. The table includes about 900,000 distinct CDR3 sequences, approximately 13% detected once. These data are also associated with another study on yellow fever vaccine responses in identical twins.

The sample comprised PBMCs. The receptors originated from a woman aged 18-29 years in good health. Both conserved end residues are part of each CDR3. A D gene is named only where the DNA matches it firmly. Size is stated for part of the rows, as once, few or many counts, or as a class when the clone is expanded.

v_call	d_call	clone_size	j_call	cdr3_nt	cdr3_aa
TRBV20-1	.	.	TRBJ1-1	TGCTGTGCTTTACGAGGCAGCTGGTGGTTGAACACTGAAGCTTTCTTT	CCALRGSWWLNTEAFF
TRBV2	TRBD2	.	TRBJ2-5	TGTGCCAGCAGTGTAGCCAGCGGGAGTTGGGAGACCCAGTACTTC	CASSVASGSWETQYF
TRBV20-1	.	few	TRBJ2-7	TGCAGTGCTTGTGGGTTAAGTCGGCTCGAGCAGTACTTC	CSACGLSRLEQYF
TRBV5-1	.	few	TRBJ1-2	TGCGCCAGCAGCGCCGGGCCCTACTATGGCTACACCTTC	CASSAGPYYGYTF
TRBV28	TRBD1	many	TRBJ1-5	TGTGCCAGCAGTTATCCGGGACAGGGGGGACAGCCCCAGCATTTT	CASSYPGQGGQPQHF
TRBV20-1	TRBD2	few	TRBJ2-3	TGCAGTGCTAGATCTCTAGCGGGGGGGCGTGTAGATACGCAGTATTTT	CSARSLAGGRVDTQYF
TRBV19	.	few	TRBJ2-6	TGTGCCAGTAGAACGTCGGCTGGGGCCAACGTCCTGACTTTC	CASRTSAGANVLTF
TRBV11-2	.	few	TRBJ2-6	TGTGCCAGCAGCCTAGCCCCTGGGGCTGGCGTCCTGACTTTC	CASSLAPGAGVLTF
TRBV7-2	.	.	TRBJ1-5	TGTGCCAGCAGCTTAGCGCTAGGCTACCCGCATTTT	CASSLALGYPHF
TRBV11-2	.	few	TRBJ2-5	TGTGCCAGCAGCTTAGGGTGGCACAAGTACCAAGAGACCCAGTACTTC	CASSLGWHKYQETQYF
TRBV10-1	.	.	TRBJ1-6	TGCGCCAGCAGACGTACCCGGGACGGAGATTCACCCCTCCACTTT	CASRRTRDGDSPLHF
TRBV28	.	.	TRBJ2-2	TGTGCCAGCAGTCCCCACTCGACCACCGGGGAGCTGTTTTTT	CASSPHSTTGELFF
TRBV20-1	.	few	TRBJ2-1	TGCAGTGCTAGAGATGGCGGTGAGCAGTTCTTC	CSARDGGEQFF
TRBV28	.	few	TRBJ2-5	TGTGCCAGCGCAAGGTACACACTGGGTGAGACCCAGTACTTC	CASARYTLGETQYF
TRBV11-2	.	few	TRBJ2-2	TGTGCCAGCAGCCGATCGGGCGGGGAGCTGTTTTTT	CASSRSGGELFF
TRBV7-2	TRBD2	.	TRBJ2-3	TGTGCCAGCAGCTTTGCGGGAGGACCGGATACGCAGTATTTT	CASSFAGGPDTQYF
TRBV20-1	.	few	TRBJ1-1	TGCAGTGCTAATACGAGAAGGAACACTGAAGCTTTCTTT	CSANTRRNTEAFF
TRBV10-3	.	many	TRBJ1-5	TGTGCCATCAGTGCGGGAGATGGCAATCAGCCCCAGCATTTT	CAISAGDGNQPQHF
TRBV12-3/TRBV12-4	.	few	TRBJ2-3	TGTGCCAGCAGTTTAAGGTCTGCGGGTGGCACAGATACGCAGTATTTT	CASSLRSAGGTDTQYF
TRBV24-1	TRBD1	many	TRBJ2-2	TGTGCCACCAATCCAGGGACAGGGGGCACCGGGGAGCTGTTTTTT	CATNPGTGGTGELFF
TRBV12-3/TRBV12-4	.	.	TRBJ2-7	TGTGCCAGCAGTTGGGAGCCGAGCTACGAGCAGTACTTC	CASSWEPSYEQYF
TRBV25-1	.	.	TRBJ1-5	TGTGCCAGCAGTGTTGTAGGGGATAGCAATCAGCCCCAGCATTTT	CASSVVGDSNQPQHF
TRBV15	.	many	TRBJ2-1	TGTGCCACCAGCAGGAGAGACGCCTACAATGAGCAGTTCTTC	CATSRRDAYNEQFF
TRBV5-1	.	few	TRBJ2-3	TGCGCCAGCAGCTTCCGGGGCGCTAGCACAGATACGCAGTATTTT	CASSFRGASTDTQYF
TRBV29-1	TRBD2	few	TRBJ2-1	TGCAGTCTCCGGGACTACTACAATGAGCAGTTCTTC	CSLRDYYNEQFF
TRBV20-1	.	few	TRBJ2-1	TGCAGTGCTAGAGATCCGAACAGAAACAATGAGCAGTTCTTC	CSARDPNRNNEQFF
TRBV11-2	.	few	TRBJ2-7	TGTGCCAGCAGCTTCCGGGACAAAACCTGGAGCGAGCAGTACTTC	CASSFRDKTWSEQYF
TRBV12-3/TRBV12-4	.	few	TRBJ1-3	TGTGCCAGTAGGCCAGCGGTGCACGGGATACACACCATATATTTT	CASRPAVHGIHTIYF
TRBV7-8	TRBD2	.	TRBJ2-7	TGTGCCAGCAGCATAAGAGGTAGCGGGGAACTCTACGAGCAGTACTTC	CASSIRGSGELYEQYF
TRBV20-1	.	.	TRBJ1-4	TGCAGTGCTATCCGCCAGGGTGGGGAAAAACTGTTTTTT	CSAIRQGGEKLFF
TRBV6-5	.	many	TRBJ2-5	TGTGCCAGCAGTTACTCGAGTCTGGGGGAGACCCAGTACTTC	CASSYSSLGETQYF
TRBV5-1	TRBD2	many	TRBJ2-7	TGCGCCAGCAGCTTGGGATCTAGCGGGGATTACGAGCAGTACTTC	CASSLGSSGDYEQYF
TRBV5-1	TRBD1	many	TRBJ2-1	TGCGCCAGCAGGGACCGGGACAGAAGCTCCTACAATGAGCAGTTCTTC	CASRDRDRSSYNEQFF
TRBV20-1	TRBD2	.	TRBJ2-3	TGCAGTGCTCCCGGGACTAGCGGCCGCACAGATACGCAGTATTTT	CSAPGTSGRTDTQYF
TRBV5-4	.	.	TRBJ2-2	TGTGCCAGCAGCTTGTCGGTAGCGGTAAACACCGGGGAGCTGTTTTTT	CASSLSVAVNTGELFF
TRBV5-1	.	.	TRBJ2-1	TGCGCCAGCAGCCCTTCAGGGTTGCCCCAGTACAATGAGCAGTTCTTC	CASSPSGLPQYNEQFF
TRBV5-1	.	few	TRBJ2-2	TGCGCCAGCAGCTTGCAGTCGGGACTCGCCGGGGAGCTGTTTTTT	CASSLQSGLAGELFF
TRBV15	TRBD2	few	TRBJ2-7	TGTGCCACCAGCAGAGATTGGACTAGCGGGAGCTACGAGCAGTACTTC	CATSRDWTSGSYEQYF
TRBV11-2	TRBD2	.	TRBJ2-5	TGTGCCAGCAGCTTAGGGGCAGGCGGGGGGGCCGATTGGTACTTC	CASSLGAGGGADWYF
TRBV29-1	.	.	TRBJ2-1	TGCAGCGTGGTCCCCCGGGACATTTACAATGAGCAGTTCTTC	CSVVPRDIYNEQFF
TRBV6-1	.	few	TRBJ2-5	TGTGCCAGCAGAACGGCCTTCGTAACAGAGACCCAGTACTTC	CASRTAFVTETQYF
TRBV3-1	.	.	TRBJ2-1	TGTGCCAGCAGCCATGGCGTGGACAATGAGCAGTTCTTC	CASSHGVDNEQFF